These T cell receptor beta chains were read from a single sample in a study of neurological immune-mediated disorders. Each CDR3 protein is one row after TCRdb ran MiXCR on the 5' RACE reads. The sample lists 40,000 to 45,000 distinct CDR3 sequences; 12% were seen once. The specimen sequenced was PBMCs. The receptors come from a female donor in good health. Each CDR3 is given with its conserved first and last residue. D genes are given only for firm matches. Clone size appears in some rows only: once, few, many, or a class for an expanded clone.

length: 12; V: TRBV3-1; D: .; size: many; J: TRBJ1-4; CDR3: CASSQDGEKLFF; DNA: TGTGCCAGCAGCCAAGACGGAGAAAAACTGTTTTTT
length: 13; V: TRBV7-2; D: .; size: .; J: TRBJ2-1; CDR3: CASSQRQNNEQFF; DNA: TGTGCCAGCAGCCAAAGACAGAACAATGAGCAGTTCTTC
length: 15; V: TRBV2; D: .; size: many; J: TRBJ2-2; CDR3: CASKVRDMGTGELFF; DNA: TGTGCCAGCAAGGTGCGGGATATGGGGACCGGGGAGCTGTTTTTT
length: 15; V: TRBV12-3/TRBV12-4; D: .; size: many; J: TRBJ1-2; CDR3: CASSPPYGANYGYTF; DNA: TGTGCCAGCAGTCCTCCCTATGGGGCTAACTATGGCTACACCTTC
length: 13; V: TRBV27; D: .; size: many; J: TRBJ1-3; CDR3: CASRPFSGNTIYF; DNA: TGTGCCAGCAGACCGTTCTCTGGAAACACCATATATTTT
length: 15; V: TRBV6-6; D: TRBD2; size: many; J: TRBJ2-1; CDR3: CASSYLAGPYNEQFF; DNA: TGTGCCAGCAGTTACCTAGCGGGGCCGTACAATGAGCAGTTCTTC
length: 14; V: TRBV12-3/TRBV12-4; D: TRBD1; size: many; J: TRBJ2-7; CDR3: CASRTGTGHYEQYF; DNA: TGTGCCAGCAGAACCGGGACAGGACACTACGAGCAGTACTTC
length: 15; V: TRBV19; D: .; size: few; J: TRBJ1-5; CDR3: CASRSGGYSNQPQHF; DNA: TGTGCCAGTCGCTCGGGGGGCTATAGCAATCAGCCCCAGCATTTT
length: 15; V: TRBV5-1; D: .; size: many; J: TRBJ2-1; CDR3: CASSPRAGEDNEQFF; DNA: TGCGCCAGCAGCCCCAGGGCAGGGGAGGACAATGAGCAGTTCTTC
length: 13; V: TRBV20-1; D: .; size: many; J: TRBJ2-1; CDR3: CSARAGNYNEQFF; DNA: TGCAGTGCTAGAGCGGGAAACTACAATGAGCAGTTCTTC
length: 14; V: TRBV7-2; D: TRBD2; size: .; J: TRBJ2-1; CDR3: CASSFSGTSGGKFF; DNA: TGTGCCAGCAGCTTCTCCGGGACTAGCGGGGGGAAGTTCTTC
length: 16; V: TRBV5-1; D: .; size: many; J: TRBJ1-4; CDR3: CASRAGFGDGNEKLFF; DNA: TGCGCCAGCAGAGCCGGGTTCGGAGACGGGAATGAAAAACTGTTTTTT
length: 13; V: TRBV18; D: .; size: .; J: TRBJ1-6; CDR3: CASSPGYNSPLHF; DNA: TGTGCCAGCTCACCAGGGTATAATTCACCCCTCCACTTT
length: 17; V: TRBV4-1; D: .; size: medium-sized; J: TRBJ2-5; CDR3: CASSQDLRFQYQETQYF; DNA: TGCGCCAGCAGCCAAGATTTGAGATTTCAGTACCAAGAGACCCAGTACTTC
length: 15; V: TRBV5-1; D: .; size: few; J: TRBJ1-1; CDR3: CASSPVRGGNTEAFF; DNA: TGCGCCAGCAGCCCCGTGAGGGGGGGGAACACTGAAGCTTTCTTT